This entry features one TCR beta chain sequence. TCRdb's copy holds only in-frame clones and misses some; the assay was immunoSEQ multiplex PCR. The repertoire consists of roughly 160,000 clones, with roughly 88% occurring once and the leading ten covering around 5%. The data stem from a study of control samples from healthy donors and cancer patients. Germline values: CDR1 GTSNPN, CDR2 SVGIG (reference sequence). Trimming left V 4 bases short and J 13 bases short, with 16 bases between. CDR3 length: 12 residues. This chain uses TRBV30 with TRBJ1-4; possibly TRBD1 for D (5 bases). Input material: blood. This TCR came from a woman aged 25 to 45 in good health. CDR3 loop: CAWNEDRSRLFF. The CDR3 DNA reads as TGTGCCTGGAACGAAGACAGAAGTCGACTGTTTTTT.